These 28 T cell receptor beta chains were sequenced from one sample in a study of metastatic and nonmetastatic thyroid tumors. Nobody among the patients had been given any treatment before thyroid surgery. TCRdb recomputed clones from the PCR reads via MiXCR. The sample holds about 43,000 clones, over 9.5% seen once. The sample was blood. The receptors shown here come from a female donor with papillary thyroid cancer or a benign thyroid nodule (not recorded which). Some clones in this sample may be carry-over from other donors' samples.

Comment on this clone: A read error may explain this, as a much larger clone is one base away. This chain joins TRBV29-1 and TRBJ2-2, with D tentatively TRBD1 (5 bases). Germline CDR1 SQVTM, CDR2 ANQGSEA. The CDR3 runs 13 residues. Trimming cost V 6 bases and J 6 bases, with 14 bases left between them. Here the CDR3 DNA reads TGCAGCGTGATGACAGACGGTTCCGGGGAGCTGTTTTTT. Translating it yields CSVMTDGSGELFF.

In this sample, this clone turned up many times. The rearrangement links TRBV7-3 to TRBJ2-2, with a weak D call TRBD1 (6 bases). Germline V gene lookup returns CDR1 SGHTA and CDR2 FQGTGA. Trimming left V 8 bases short and J 5 bases short, with 15 bases between. The CDR3 is 14 amino acids. The CDR3 nucleotides are TGTGCCAGCCAACAGGGATTAGGGACCGGGGAGCTGTTTTTT. Its translation is CASQQGLGTGELFF. The variable domain in full, with the rest retrieved from reference TRBV7-3 and TRBJ2-2, is GAGVSQTPSNKVTEKGKYVELRCDPISGHTALYWYRQSLGQGPEFLIYFQGTGAADDSGLPNDRFFAVRPEGSVSTLKIQRTERGDSAVYLCASQQGLGTGELFFGEGSRLTVL.

This sequence joins TRBV7-2 and TRBJ1-2, with 7 bases aligning to TRBD1. The CDR3 spans 13 residues. Germline trimming cut 5 bases from V and 10 bases from J; bases unmatched to any gene: 10. Per the germline V gene, CDR1 is SGHTA and CDR2 is FQGNSA. The CDR3 reads CASSPRQGGVYTF. The CDR3 region has the DNA TGTGCCAGCAGCCCACGACAGGGTGGTGTCTACACCTTC.

This clone showed up many times. The sample holds other DNA sequences that translate to the same CDR3. This chain uses TRBV6-1 with TRBJ2-3; possibly TRBD2 for D (5 bases). Trimming pared 7 bases from V and 0 bases from J, leaving 14 bases between. In germline, CDR1 is MNHNS, CDR2 SASEGT. This CDR3 region has 15 residues. Written as DNA, the CDR3 is TGTGCCAGCACCTTCGGACTTCATAGCACAGATACGCAGTATTTT. It specifies CASTFGLHSTDTQYF.

Many counts were recorded for this clone. V is TRBV15 and J is TRBJ2-1, with TRBD2 identical over 9 bases. CDR3 length equals 15 residues. Trimming at V came to 8 bases and at J to 5 bases, leaving 10 bases not matched to a gene. Germline V gives CDR1 LNHNV, CDR2 YYDKDF (reference sequence). CDR3 residues: CATEEGVAGDNEQFF. The CDR3 bases are TGTGCCACCGAGGAAGGAGTAGCGGGAGACAATGAGCAGTTCTTC. Supplemented by reference TRBV15 and TRBJ2-1, the full variable domain reads DAMVIQNPRYQVTQFGKPVTLSCSQTLNHNVMYWYQQKSSQAPKLLFHYYDKDFNNEADTPDNFQSRRPNTSFCFLDIRSPGLGDTAMYLCATEEGVAGDNEQFFGPGTRLTVL.

This clone was picked up a small number of times. The rearrangement uses TRBV27 and TRBJ1-2; 8 bases map to TRBD1. V trimming: 0 bases; J trimming: 2 bases; junction bases outside the gene matches: 2. CDR3 length: 15 residues. Germline V gene data show CDR1 as MNHEY and CDR2 as SMNVEV (reference sequence). The CDR3 coding sequence is TGTGCCAGCAGTTTATCGCGGACAGGGAACTATGGCTACACCTTC. Translating gives CASSLSRTGNYGYTF.

V and J are TRBV30 and TRBJ1-1; D call uncertain. This CDR3 comprises 13 residues. Germline CDR1 is GTSNPN and CDR2 is SVGIG (reference sequence). V lost 4 bases, J lost 4 bases, and 13 bases lay in between. The CDR3 nucleotides are TGTGCCTGGATCGTTCTGATGAGCACTGAAGCTTTCTTT. Protein: CAWIVLMSTEAFF.

At least ten counts were recorded for this clone. The V call is TRBV6-4, the J call TRBJ1-1; D gene ambiguous. Germline CDR1 MRHNA, CDR2 SNTAGT. The CDR3 loop spans 19 amino acids. The ends were cut back, 8 bases at V and 0 bases at J, with 28 bases in the middle. This CDR3 reads CASPVCQYLEELLNTEAFF. The CDR3 DNA sequence: TGTGCCAGCCCTGTATGTCAGTATTTGGAGGAGTTGTTGAACACTGAAGCTTTCTTT.

At least ten counts were recorded for this clone. Other DNA sequences in the sample encode the same CDR3. The chain employs TRBV5-1 and TRBJ2-5; 10 bases are shared with TRBD2. Germline assignment: CDR1 SGHRS and CDR2 YFSETQ. This CDR3 comprises 15 residues. The V segment lost 5 bases and the J segment 2 bases; nucleotides outside the gene matches: 6. As DNA, the CDR3 is TGCGCCAGCAGACTAGCGGGGTACCGTCAAGAGACCCAGTACTTC. Translated: CASRLAGYRQETQYF.

This clone was recorded many times. The rearrangement uses TRBV20-1 and TRBJ1-2; TRBD1 might be the D (5 bases). This CDR3 contains 15 residues. Germline V gene lookup returns CDR1 DFQATT and CDR2 SNEGSKA (reference sequence). With 1 base removed from V and 4 bases from J, the gap between germline ends came to 16 bases. The CDR3 reads CSARALGPPRYGYTF. CDR3 nucleotide sequence: TGCAGTGCTAGAGCCCTGGGACCTCCGCGCTATGGCTACACCTTC.

This clone has a count of ten or more. The chain carries TRBV6-1 and TRBJ1-1; 8 bases map to TRBD1. Trimming cost V 5 bases and J 6 bases; bases outside gene matches: 8. Per the germline V gene, CDR1 is MNHNS and CDR2 is SASEGT. This CDR3 has 14 residues. The CDR3 is CASSSQGAGAEAFF. DNA of the CDR3: TGTGCCAGCAGTTCGCAGGGGGCGGGCGCTGAAGCTTTCTTT.

This clone was seen ten or more times. Being one base from a much bigger clone, this may be a read error. The chain employs TRBV24-1 and TRBJ2-3; D tentatively fits TRBD1 or TRBD2 (5 bases each). The germline V gene encodes CDR1 KGHDR and CDR2 SFDVKD. There are 16 residues in the CDR3. V gave up 3 bases and J gave up 2 bases, with 14 bases separating them. The CDR3 DNA is TGTGCCACCAGTGATGGGGACCCAGCTAACACAGATACGCAGTATTTT. Protein: CATSDGDPANTDTQYF.

This clone was observed many times. The chain is built from TRBV6-5 and TRBJ2-1; 7 bases map to TRBD2. The CDR3 length is 17 residues. Germline V gene lookup returns CDR1 MNHEY and CDR2 SVGAGI. J was trimmed by 0 bases and V by 4 bases; bases with no gene match: 9. The CDR3 loop reads CASSSSGGGPSYNEQFF. The CDR3 nucleotides are TGTGCCAGCAGTTCGAGCGGCGGGGGACCCTCCTACAATGAGCAGTTCTTC.

This clone was picked up a small number of times. The genes are TRBV2 and TRBJ2-7; D remains unclear. CDR1 and CDR2 from the germline V gene are SNHLY and FYNNEI. The ends were cut back, 5 bases at V and 5 bases at J, with 19 bases in the middle. CDR3 size: 15 residues. The CDR3 coding sequence is TGTGCCAGCAGTCCCCCCCAGAAGGCCCCTAACGAGCAGTACTTC. Its translation: CASSPPQKAPNEQYF.

This clone came up many times. The chain recombines TRBV6-2 or TRBV6-3 with TRBJ2-2, with D possibly being TRBD1 (5 bases). Per germline, CDR1 MNHEY and CDR2 SVGEGT. The CDR3 contains 15 residues. Trimming removed 2 bases at V and 1 base at J, with 8 bases between. The CDR3 DNA follows: TGTGCCAGCAGTTACGACAGACAGAACACCGGGGAGCTGTTTTTT. The encoded protein is CASSYDRQNTGELFF.

The gene calls are TRBV19 and TRBJ2-7; 8 bases are shared with TRBD1. Per germline, CDR1 LNHDA and CDR2 SQIVND (reference sequence). V gave up 5 bases and J gave up 0 bases; unmatched junction bases: 6. The CDR3 loop spans 15 amino acids. The DNA for the CDR3 is TGTGCCAGTAGTTTTGGGGACAGGAGCTCCTACGAGCAGTACTTC. Protein product: CASSFGDRSSYEQYF.

About this clone: This may stem from a read error, because a much larger clone lies one nucleotide away. The chain recombines TRBV10-2 with TRBJ2-5; 12 bases are a match to TRBD1. The CDR3 runs 15 residues. CDR1 is WSHSY and CDR2 is SAAADI in the germline V gene. The junction had 5 bases not matched to a gene; V was cut back by 5 bases and J by 4 bases. The CDR3 DNA reads as TGCGCCAGCAGTCGGGACAGGGGGCTCTCAGAGACCCAGTACTTC. This encodes CASSRDRGLSETQYF.

This clone was found a few times. A much larger clone is a single base away; this may be a read error. This sequence joins TRBV9 and TRBJ2-1; perhaps TRBD1 as D (5 bases). CDR1 SGDLS and CDR2 YYNGEE come from the germline V gene. The CDR3 loop spans 13 amino acids. CDR3 residues: CASSPSPGIERFF. The CDR3 region has the DNA TGTGCCAGCAGCCCCTCGCCAGGGATTGAGCGGTTCTTC.

This clone was counted ten times or more. V usage is TRBV11-2 and J usage is TRBJ2-7; D might be TRBD2 (5 bases). The germline gives CDR1 SGHAT, CDR2 FQNNGV. The CDR3 is 15 residues long. The V end was cut by 3 bases, the J end by 1 base, with 13 bases between. The CDR3 reads CASSFQADLSYEQYF. The CDR3 region has the DNA TGTGCCAGCAGCTTTCAAGCGGACCTATCCTACGAGCAGTACTTC.

The table lists this clone with many counts. The gene calls are TRBV7-9 and TRBJ2-1; 8 nucleotides match TRBD2. CDR3 length: 15 residues. The trim removed 1 base at V and 7 bases at J, leaving 6 bases unmatched. Germline assignment: CDR1 SEHNR and CDR2 FQNEAQ (reference sequence). In nucleotides, the CDR3 is TGTGCCAGCAGCTTAGGGCGGGAGGAGGTGAATGAGCAGTTCTTC. It translates to CASSLGREEVNEQFF.

This clone has at least ten counts. CDR3 bases: TGTGCCAGCAGCTTGGCCGGGCAGCCGGCCCATGAGCAGTTCTTC. It codes for CASSLAGQPAHEQFF. The genes are TRBV5-5 and TRBJ2-1; D not resolved. In germline, CDR1 is SGHKS, CDR2 YYEKEE (reference sequence). The CDR3 loop spans 15 amino acids. With 0 bases removed from V and 8 bases from J, the gap between germline ends came to 15 bases.

In its sample, this clone was seen many times. The V call is TRBV28, the J call TRBJ1-6, with unresolved D. Germline CDR1 MDHEN, CDR2 SYDVKM. The CDR3 has 18 residues. The V end lost 1 base, the J end lost 0 bases, and 13 bases lay between the germline ends. The CDR3 DNA follows: TGTGCCAGCAGTTTATTGTTGAGCAGTAGCTCCTATAATTCACCCCTCCACTTT. This sequence encodes CASSLLLSSSSYNSPLHF. The full variable domain, rest sourced from reference TRBV28 and TRBJ1-6, is DVKVTQSSRYLVKRTGEKVFLECVQDMDHENMFWYRQDPGLGLRLIYFSYDVKMKEKGDIPEGYSVSREKKERFSLILESASTNQTSMYLCASSLLLSSSSYNSPLHFGNGTRLTVT.

This clone has ten or more counts. The J gene is TRBJ2-3, the V gene TRBV4-1; TRBD1 matches at 11 bases. The V segment lost 4 bases and the J segment 4 bases; nucleotides outside the gene matches: 13. CDR3 length: 18 residues. Germline V gene data show CDR1 as MGHRA and CDR2 as YSYEKL. The CDR3 DNA is TGCGCCAGCAGCCGATGGGGGACAGGGGGGAAAGGGGCAGATACGCAGTATTTT. It translates to CASSRWGTGGKGADTQYF.

In this sample, this clone turned up many times. J is TRBJ1-1 and V is TRBV6-4; a possible D gene is TRBD1 (6 bases). The CDR3 runs to 14 residues. CDR1 is MRHNA, CDR2 SNTAGT, per germline. V shed 4 bases and J shed 6 bases, with 15 bases lying between them. The CDR3: CASSARAGASEAFF. In DNA form, the CDR3 reads TGTGCCAGCAGTGCTCGGGCAGGGGCCTCTGAAGCTTTCTTT.

This clone showed up many times. The chain is built from TRBV7-2 and TRBJ2-7; D is unresolved. The CDR3 sequence is 12 residues long. The germline V gene encodes CDR1 SGHTA and CDR2 FQGNSA. Trimming shortened V by 1 base and J by 7 bases, and 8 bases separated the two germline ends. CDR3 DNA sequence: TGTGCCAGCAGCTTAGTCTTTGGGGAGCAGTACTTC. Protein sequence: CASSLVFGEQYF.

In its sample, this clone was seen a few times. The V gene is TRBV6-1, the J gene TRBJ2-2, with unresolved D. This CDR3 is 10 amino acids long. Germline CDR1 MNHNS, CDR2 SASEGT. Trimming shortened V by 10 bases and J by 6 bases, and 6 bases separated the two germline ends. CDR3 DNA: TGTGCCACCGGCGCCGGGGAGCTGTTTTTT. Translation gives CATGAGELFF.

This clone has at least ten counts. The rearrangement uses TRBV25-1 and TRBJ1-4, with D possibly TRBD1 on 5 matching bases. CDR3 length: 12 amino acids. CDR1 MGHDK and CDR2 SYGVNS come from the germline V gene. V lost 6 bases, J lost 8 bases, and 10 bases lay in between. This CDR3 is CASRRGNEKLFF. As DNA, the CDR3 is TGTGCCAGCAGAAGGGGAAACGAAAAACTGTTTTTT.

The gene calls are TRBV9 and TRBJ2-7; tentative D call: TRBD1 (5 bases). Germline V gene lookup returns CDR1 SGDLS and CDR2 YYNGEE. With 1 base removed from V and 3 bases from J, the gap between germline ends came to 5 bases. CDR3 length: 12 residues. The CDR3 DNA follows: TGTGCCAGCAGCGTACAGGGCTACGAGCAGTACTTC. It yields the protein CASSVQGYEQYF.